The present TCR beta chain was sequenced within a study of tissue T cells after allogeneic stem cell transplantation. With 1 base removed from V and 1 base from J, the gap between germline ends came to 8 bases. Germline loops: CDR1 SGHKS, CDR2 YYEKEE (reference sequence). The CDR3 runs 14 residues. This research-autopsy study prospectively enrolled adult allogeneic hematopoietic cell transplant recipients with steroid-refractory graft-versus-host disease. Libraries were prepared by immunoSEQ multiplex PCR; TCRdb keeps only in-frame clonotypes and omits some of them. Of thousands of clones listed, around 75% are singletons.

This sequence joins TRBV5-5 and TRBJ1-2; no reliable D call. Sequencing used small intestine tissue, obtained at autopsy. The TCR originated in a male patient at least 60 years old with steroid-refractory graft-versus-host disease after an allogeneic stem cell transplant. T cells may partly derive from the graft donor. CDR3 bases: TGTGCCAGCAGCTTGTCTTCGGTTAACTATGGCTACACCTTC. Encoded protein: CASSLSSVNYGYTF.